This TCR beta chain was recovered during a study of T cell repertoires in cytomegalovirus infection. The CDR3 runs to 16 residues. Germline lookup yields CDR1 LNHDA and CDR2 SQIVND (reference sequence). The V end lost 0 bases, the J end lost 3 bases, and 15 bases lay between the germline ends. Using its own MiXCR run on the reads, TCRdb lists one record per CDR3 protein. The sample holds about 830,000 distinct CDR3 sequences; about 33% are singletons and the top ten take around 12%. This clonotype was observed a handful of times. What it binds is unknown. This sequence joins TRBV19 and TRBJ2-7; perhaps TRBD2 as D (5 bases). The receptor's source is a human donor in good health (CMV status not recorded). Some clones in this sample may be carry-over from other donors' samples. This sample comprised cultured CD8+ T cells from PBMCs, obtained from culture after CMV antigen stimulation. The CDR3 sequence: CASSIDFVGRGYEQYF. DNA of the CDR3: TGTGCCAGTAGTATAGATTTCGTGGGCCGGGGCTACGAGCAGTACTTC.